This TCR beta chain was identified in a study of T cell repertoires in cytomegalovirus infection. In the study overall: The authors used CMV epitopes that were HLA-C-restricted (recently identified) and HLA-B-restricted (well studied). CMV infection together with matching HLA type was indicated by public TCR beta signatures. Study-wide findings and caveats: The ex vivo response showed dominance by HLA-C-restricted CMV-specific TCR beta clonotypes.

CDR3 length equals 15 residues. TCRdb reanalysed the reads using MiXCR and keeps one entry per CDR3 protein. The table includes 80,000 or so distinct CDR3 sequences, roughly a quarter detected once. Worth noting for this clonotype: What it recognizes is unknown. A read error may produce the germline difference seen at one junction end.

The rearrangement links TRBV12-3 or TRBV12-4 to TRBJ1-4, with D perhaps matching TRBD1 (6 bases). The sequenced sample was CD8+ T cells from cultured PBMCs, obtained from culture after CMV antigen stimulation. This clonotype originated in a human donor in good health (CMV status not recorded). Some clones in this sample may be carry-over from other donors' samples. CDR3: CASSQHRAMNEILFF. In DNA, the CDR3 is TGTGCCAGCAGTCAGCACAGGGCGATGAATGAAATACTGTTTTTT.